This T cell receptor (beta chain) was identified during a study of lymphopenia after photon versus proton radiotherapy. Concerning this clone itself: Its matching antigen is unknown.

Findings of the study overall: Post-nadir diversity loss with photons came from oligoclonal expansion, particularly CD8+ Temra cells. Photon-treated patients lost naive T cells and TCR diversity; proton-treated stayed stable. Survival link was tested only in deceased patients; proton benefit remains a possibility.

The V gene lost 4 bases and the J gene lost 11 bases, with 18 bases spanning the gap. The CDR3 is 14 residues long. Germline CDR1 GTSNPN, CDR2 SVGIG (reference sequence). Data came from immunoSEQ multiplex PCR; TCRdb stores just in-frame clones and leaves some out. This table holds fewer than 25,000 clones, approximately 90% found once. This TCR came from an elderly man with esophageal cancer. The sequences come from peripheral blood, collected from a patient treated with proton-based radiotherapy. The chain has TRBV30 and TRBJ2-6; weak D call: TRBD2 (5 bases). The CDR3: CAWKAYSFGDVLTF. The CDR3 DNA is TGTGCCTGGAAAGCTTACTCCTTCGGGGACGTCCTGACTTTC. Full variable domain (missing parts from reference TRBV30 and TRBJ2-6): SQTIHQWPATLVQPVGSPLSLECTVEGTSNPNLYWYRQAAGRGLQLLFYSVGIGQISSEVPQNLSASRPQDRQFILSSKKLLLSDSGFYLCAWKAYSFGDVLTFGAGSRLTVL.